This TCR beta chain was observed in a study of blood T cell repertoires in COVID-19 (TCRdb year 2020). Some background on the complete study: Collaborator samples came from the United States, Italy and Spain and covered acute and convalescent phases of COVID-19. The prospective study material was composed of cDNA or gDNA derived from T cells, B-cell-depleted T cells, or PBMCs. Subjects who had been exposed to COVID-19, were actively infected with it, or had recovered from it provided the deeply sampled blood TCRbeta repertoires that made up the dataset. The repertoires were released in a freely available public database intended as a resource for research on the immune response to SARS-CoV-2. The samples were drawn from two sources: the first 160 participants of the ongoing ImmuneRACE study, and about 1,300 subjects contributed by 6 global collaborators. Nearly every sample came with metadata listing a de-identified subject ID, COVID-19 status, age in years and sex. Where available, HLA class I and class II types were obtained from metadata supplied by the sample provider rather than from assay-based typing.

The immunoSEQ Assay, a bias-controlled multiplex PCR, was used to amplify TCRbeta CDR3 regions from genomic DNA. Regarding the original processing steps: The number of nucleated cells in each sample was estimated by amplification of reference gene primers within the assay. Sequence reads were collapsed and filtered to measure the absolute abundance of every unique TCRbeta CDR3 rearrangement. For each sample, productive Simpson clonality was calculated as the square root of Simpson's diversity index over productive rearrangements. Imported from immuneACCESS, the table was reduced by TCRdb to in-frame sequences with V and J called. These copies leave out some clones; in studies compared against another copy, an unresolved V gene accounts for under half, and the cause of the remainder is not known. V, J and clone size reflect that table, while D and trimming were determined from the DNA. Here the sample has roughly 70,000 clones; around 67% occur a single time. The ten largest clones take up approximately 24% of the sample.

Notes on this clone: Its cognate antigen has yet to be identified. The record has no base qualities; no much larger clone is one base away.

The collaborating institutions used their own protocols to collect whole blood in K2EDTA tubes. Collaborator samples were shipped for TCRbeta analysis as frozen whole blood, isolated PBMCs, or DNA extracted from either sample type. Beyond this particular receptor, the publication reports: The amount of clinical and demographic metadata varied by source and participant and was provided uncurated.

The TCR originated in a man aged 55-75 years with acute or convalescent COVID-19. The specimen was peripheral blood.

The DNA is TGTGCCAGCAGTCCCGGACGGGCGGGAGCGGGCGAGCAGTTCTTC. This sequence encodes CASSPGRAGAGEQFF. The receptor chain draws on TRBV6-2 or TRBV6-3 and TRBJ2-1; the central 7 bases match TRBD2. The CDR3 contains 15 residues, cysteine and phenylalanine counted. This entry keeps only the CDR3 DNA: 45 bases, framed from base 1. Germline trimming amounts to 5 bases on V and 10 bases on J, with 14 as the count of junction bases outside the gene matches. The CDR1 and CDR2 encoded by the germline V gene are MNHEY and SVGEGT.